This TCR beta chain was found in a study of T cells in Graves' hyperthyroidism and ophthalmopathy. The TCR beta CDR3 regions underwent amplification using RNA transcripts as the source. The HTBI primer set drove a first-round RT-PCR of the TCR CDR3. TCRdb redid the calling of the multiplex PCR reads with MiXCR, one entry per CDR3 protein. The repertoire holds about 290,000 distinct CDR3 sequences, with about 14% as singletons. Aged 18 to 65, the patients had hyperthyroidism that was newly diagnosed and had lasted under 2 months. Researchers barred patients who had uncontrolled infection, other autoimmune disease, pregnancy or lactation. It was 10 ml of fresh peripheral blood that supplied the PBMCs. This clonotype has ten or more counts. Per germline, CDR1 MNHEY and CDR2 SMNVEV (reference sequence). V was cut by 6 bases and J by 5 bases, with 9 bases left in between. The CDR3 is 12 amino acids.

The specimen sequenced was blood. This TCR was recovered from a woman under 40 with Graves' hyperthyroidism that later progressed to Graves' ophthalmopathy. The chain couples TRBV27 to TRBJ2-3; no reliable D call. Here the CDR3 reads CASSLHGDTQYF. The CDR3 nucleotides read TGTGCCAGCAGCTTACATGGAGATACGCAGTATTTT.